This T cell receptor (beta chain) was obtained from a study of T cell responses to AZD1222 COVID-19 vaccine. Study-wide points: There were vaccine-associated CD4 TCRs across spike, dominant at 160-218 and 743-854.

Assay used: immunoSEQ multiplex PCR; TCRdb lists only in-frame clones, some missing. The sample carries about 140,000 clones, 75% to 90% recorded once. CDR3 length: 11 residues. CDR1 DFQATT and CDR2 SNEGSKA come from the germline V gene (reference sequence). Between the trimmed V and J ends, which lost 5 bases and 5 bases, there was a span of 9 bases. A word on this clone: No antigen is known for it.

This sequence joins TRBV20-1 and TRBJ2-5; D call uncertain. The receptor's source is an adult who received the AZD1222 COVID-19 vaccine. The sequencing used peripheral blood, collected 28 days after the second AZD1222 dose. CDR3 loop: CSAPLWETQYF. The CDR3, as DNA: TGCAGTGCTCCTCTCTGGGAGACCCAGTACTTC.